This T cell receptor beta chain was recorded in a study of blood T cell repertoires in COVID-19. Study context: Samples of COVID-19 (acute and convalescent) were obtained from the United States, Italy and Spain. PBMCs, B-cell-depleted T cells, or T cells were the source of the cDNA or gDNA that made up the material.

Germline-derived CDR1 and CDR2 are SGHDT and YYEEEE. V gave up 5 bases and J gave up 4 bases, with 13 bases separating them. The CDR3 is 13 residues long. During active infection, Seattle patients enrolled and were then monitored through disease. Data came from immunoSEQ multiplex PCR; TCRdb stores just in-frame clones and leaves some out. The table records around 150,000 clones, approximately 93% of them present only once. In this sample, this clone turned up once. The receptor was isolated from a woman aged 55-75 years with COVID-19, enrolled during active disease. The chain couples TRBV5-6 to TRBJ2-7; D possibly corresponds to TRBD2 (5 bases). Sequenced sample: peripheral blood. The CDR3 DNA reads TGTGCCAGCAGTCCCGCGGGCCGTTACGAGCAGTACTTC. This encodes CASSPAGRYEQYF.